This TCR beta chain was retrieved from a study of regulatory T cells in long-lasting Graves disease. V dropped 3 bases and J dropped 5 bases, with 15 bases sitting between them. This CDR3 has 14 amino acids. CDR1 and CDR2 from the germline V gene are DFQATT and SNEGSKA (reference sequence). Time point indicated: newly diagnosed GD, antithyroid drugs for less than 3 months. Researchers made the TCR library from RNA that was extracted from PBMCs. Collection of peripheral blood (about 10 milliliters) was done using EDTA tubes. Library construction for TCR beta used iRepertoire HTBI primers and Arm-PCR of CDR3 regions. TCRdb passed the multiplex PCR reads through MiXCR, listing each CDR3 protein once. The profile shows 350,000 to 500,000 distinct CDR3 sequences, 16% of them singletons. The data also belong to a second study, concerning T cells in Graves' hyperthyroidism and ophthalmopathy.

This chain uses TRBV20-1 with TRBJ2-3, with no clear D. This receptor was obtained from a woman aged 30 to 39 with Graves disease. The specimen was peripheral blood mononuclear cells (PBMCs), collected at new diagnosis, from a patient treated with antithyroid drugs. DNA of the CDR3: TGCAGTGCTAGGGCACCTTTGGATGGAGATACGCAGTATTTT. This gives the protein CSARAPLDGDTQYF.